Listed below are T cell receptor beta chains from one sample, sequenced in a study of a mutant IDH1 vaccine in newly diagnosed glioma. No antigen has been assigned to these receptors. Here immunoSEQ multiplex PCR was the method, and the copy in TCRdb shows in-frame clones only, minus some. This table holds approximately 37,000 clones, 70% to 85% found once. Specimen: PBMCs, collected from a glioma patient whose treatment included an IDH1 peptide vaccine. These receptors were collected from a young man with glioma. Some clones in this sample may be carry-over from other donors' samples. Each CDR3 is given with its conserved first and last residue. D genes are given only for firm matches. For some rows the clone size is stated as once, few or many, or as a class when expanded; others skip it.

NA,TRBJ2-5,NA,TRBV30,CAWSRRIGLIGETQYF,TGTGCCTGGAGTCGTAGAATCGGATTAATAGGAGAGACCCAGTACTTC
NA,TRBJ1-4,NA,TRBV19,CHRGPRRATNEKLFF,TGTCACCGGGGGCCGAGGAGAGCAACTAATGAAAAACTGTTTTTT
NA,TRBJ1-5,NA,TRBV6-5,CASRPKFTLNQPQHF,TGTGCCAGCAGGCCGAAATTTACCCTTAATCAGCCCCAGCATTTT
TRBD2,TRBJ2-1,NA,TRBV5-6,CATRGAGGYNEQFF,TGTGCCACCAGGGGTGCGGGAGGGTACAATGAGCAGTTCTTC
NA,TRBJ2-7,NA,TRBV5-6,CASSLGSLAYEQYF,TGTGCCAGCAGCTTGGGTAGTTTGGCCTACGAGCAGTACTTC
NA,TRBJ2-7,NA,TRBV4-3,CASSLGGSEQYF,TGCGCCAGCAGCCTCGGGGGATCCGAGCAGTACTTC
TRBD1,TRBJ1-1,once,TRBV30,CAWNAQGVGEAFF,TGTGCCTGGAACGCACAGGGGGTTGGTGAAGCTTTCTTT
TRBD1,TRBJ1-1,NA,TRBV6-6,CASSTQGRRNTEAFF,TGTGCCAGCAGTACACAGGGGCGTAGAAACACTGAAGCTTTCTTT
TRBD1,TRBJ2-5,NA,TRBV7-9,CASSRGQDYQETQYF,TGTGCCAGCAGCCGGGGACAGGATTACCAAGAGACCCAGTACTTC
NA,TRBJ2-3,NA,TRBV14,CASSQDWSGVDTQYF,TGTGCCAGCAGCCAAGATTGGTCGGGAGTAGATACGCAGTATTTT
NA,TRBJ1-6,NA,TRBV27,CASSLHGDRAQPSPLHF,TGTGCCAGCAGTTTACACGGGGATAGAGCCCAACCGTCACCCCTCCACTTT
NA,TRBJ1-1,NA,TRBV4-3,CASSQGPKMNTEAFF,TGCGCCAGCAGCCAGGGCCCCAAGATGAACACTGAAGCTTTCTTT
TRBD1,TRBJ1-4,NA,TRBV7-2,CASSLAGTGRNEKLFF,TGTGCCAGCAGCTTAGCGGGGACAGGGCGAAATGAAAAACTGTTTTTT
NA,TRBJ1-2,NA,TRBV9,CASSPGVDRNYGYTF,TGTGCCAGCAGCCCAGGCGTGGACAGAAACTATGGCTACACCTTC
NA,TRBJ1-1,once,TRBV6-5,CASSYGRGVWNTEAFF,TGTGCCAGCAGTTACGGAAGGGGCGTTTGGAACACTGAAGCTTTCTTT
NA,TRBJ1-5,NA,TRBV2,CASSGAGGNQPQHF,TGTGCCAGCAGTGGGGCGGGCGGCAATCAGCCCCAGCATTTT
TRBD2,TRBJ2-7,NA,TRBV14,CASSQELAGGPQGSYEQYF,TGTGCCAGCAGCCAAGAATTAGCGGGAGGCCCCCAGGGGTCCTACGAGCAGTACTTC
TRBD1,TRBJ1-1,NA,TRBV25-1,CASSGHGTGELAFF,TGTGCCAGCAGTGGACACGGGACAGGGGAACTGGCTTTCTTT
NA,TRBJ2-7,NA,TRBV7-9,CASSSPVRVYEQYF,TGTGCCAGCAGCTCCCCCGTCCGTGTCTACGAGCAGTACTTC
NA,TRBJ1-2,NA,TRBV6-5,CASSPWGRSDGYTF,TGTGCCAGCAGTCCTTGGGGCAGGTCAGATGGCTACACCTTC
NA,TRBJ1-3,few,TRBV25-1,CATTPIGPGNTIYF,TGTGCCACCACCCCGATTGGACCTGGAAACACCATATATTTT
NA,TRBJ1-5,NA,TRBV4-2,CASSLGGSNQPQHF,TGTGCCAGCAGCTTAGGCGGATCCAATCAGCCCCAGCATTTT
TRBD1,TRBJ1-4,NA,TRBV28,CASSFTGGANEKLFF,TGTGCCAGCAGTTTCACAGGGGGCGCTAATGAAAAACTGTTTTTT
NA,TRBJ1-1,NA,TRBV6-5,CASSWGGKASEAFF,TGTGCCAGCAGTTGGGGCGGTAAAGCCTCTGAAGCTTTCTTT
NA,TRBJ1-1,few,TRBV19,CASSPGRTEAFF,TGTGCCAGTAGCCCCGGACGCACTGAAGCTTTCTTT
TRBD2,TRBJ2-1,NA,TRBV4-2,CASSLGLAGGNEQFF,TGTGCCAGCAGCCTCGGACTAGCGGGGGGAAATGAGCAGTTCTTC
TRBD1,TRBJ2-7,NA,TRBV7-2,CASSPSLLQGTYEQYF,TGTGCCAGCAGCCCCTCCCTCTTACAGGGGACCTACGAGCAGTACTTC
NA,TRBJ2-7,NA,TRBV6-5,CASSYSTRTVSYEQYF,TGTGCCAGCAGTTACTCGACCAGGACAGTCTCCTACGAGCAGTACTTC
NA,TRBJ1-1,NA,TRBV4-3,CASSQHLHNRVGGEAFF,TGCGCCAGCAGCCAACACCTACATAACAGGGTCGGGGGTGAAGCTTTCTTT
NA,TRBJ1-1,NA,TRBV29-1,CSVERGAGNTEAFF,TGCAGCGTTGAGAGGGGGGCTGGGAACACTGAAGCTTTCTTT
NA,TRBJ2-7,NA,TRBV6-1,CASSEAMRDRGQYF,TGTGCCAGCAGTGAAGCAATGAGGGACCGGGGGCAGTACTTC
NA,TRBJ2-7,NA,TRBV5-1,CASSLGASEMPYEQYF,TGCGCCAGCAGCTTGGGCGCTAGCGAGATGCCCTACGAGCAGTACTTC
NA,TRBJ1-5,NA,TRBV19,CASSPGAYSNQPQHF,TGTGCCAGTAGTCCCGGGGCCTATAGCAATCAGCCCCAGCATTTT
NA,TRBJ2-3,NA,TRBV30,CAWSTRRGGPTTDTQYF,TGTGCCTGGAGTACCCGGAGGGGGGGGCCTACCACAGATACGCAGTATTTT
TRBD2,TRBJ2-1,NA,TRBV18,CASSPSPGTMQFF,TGTGCCAGCTCACCGTCCCCAGGGACTATGCAGTTCTTC
TRBD1,TRBJ2-5,once,TRBV19,CASSSLRDSQETQYF,TGTGCCAGTAGTTCCCTTCGGGACAGTCAAGAGACCCAGTACTTC
NA,TRBJ2-4,NA,TRBV10-3,CAISAEWSSKNIQYF,TGTGCCATCAGTGCTGAATGGTCTTCCAAAAACATTCAGTACTTC
NA,TRBJ1-5,NA,TRBV9,CASSPRGVFNQPQHF,TGTGCCAGCAGCCCCCGGGGGGTATTCAATCAGCCCCAGCATTTT
NA,TRBJ1-1,NA,TRBV7-9,CASSLDNLNTEAFF,TGTGCCAGCAGCTTAGACAACTTAAACACTGAAGCTTTCTTT
TRBD1,TRBJ1-4,NA,TRBV7-2,CASSLVGRGQGLERLFF,TGTGCCAGCAGCTTAGTTGGCCGGGGACAGGGGTTGGAAAGACTGTTTTTT
NA,TRBJ2-1,NA,TRBV15,CATSRDYREQFF,TGTGCCACCAGCAGAGATTACCGTGAGCAGTTCTTC
NA,TRBJ1-3,NA,TRBV5-4,CASSLDPGTGNTIYF,TGTGCCAGCAGCCTGGACCCGGGTACTGGAAACACCATATATTTT
NA,TRBJ2-2,once,TRBV7-9,CAGSLRFQGSTGELFF,TGTGCCGGGAGCTTACGTTTCCAGGGGAGCACCGGGGAGCTGTTTTTT
NA,TRBJ1-2,NA,TRBV18,CASSPNSLWSNGYTF,TGTGCCAGCTCACCCAACAGCCTTTGGAGTAATGGCTACACCTTC
NA,TRBJ1-1,NA,TRBV19,CASSMGIDRMVAFF,TGTGCCAGTAGTATGGGGATAGACAGGATGGTTGCTTTCTTT
NA,TRBJ2-7,NA,TRBV15,CATSRAGGYSYEQYF,TGTGCCACCAGCAGGGCAGGAGGGTACTCCTACGAGCAGTACTTC
NA,TRBJ2-3,NA,TRBV20-1,CSAPRMNTQYF,TGCAGTGCTCCCCGAATGAATACGCAGTATTTT
NA,TRBJ2-2,NA,TRBV19,CASSLNPAIYTGELFF,TGTGCCAGTAGTTTAAACCCCGCTATTTACACCGGGGAGCTGTTTTTT
NA,TRBJ1-1,NA,TRBV10-3,CAISVEMMGVTEAFF,TGTGCCATCAGTGTTGAGATGATGGGAGTTACTGAAGCTTTCTTT
NA,TRBJ1-1,once,TRBV4-1,CASSQGPSPARTEAFF,TGCGCCAGCAGCCAAGGCCCCAGTCCCGCGCGGACTGAAGCTTTCTTT
NA,TRBJ2-3,NA,TRBV7-9,CASTGPRTDTQYF,TGTGCCAGCACAGGGCCCCGCACAGATACGCAGTATTTT
NA,TRBJ1-2,NA,TRBV5-1,CASRGFTGPSYGYTF,TGCGCCAGTAGAGGTTTTACGGGACCGAGCTATGGCTACACCTTC
NA,TRBJ2-5,few,TRBV11-1,CASSLIQETQYF,TGTGCCAGCAGCTTGATCCAAGAGACCCAGTACTTC
NA,TRBJ1-1,NA,TRBV9,CASSVEPGAVNTEAFF,TGTGCCAGCAGCGTAGAACCAGGGGCGGTGAACACTGAAGCTTTCTTT